These 27 T cell receptor beta chains share one sample of origin, sequenced in a study of regulatory T cells in long-lasting Graves disease. Relying on iRepertoire HTBI primers and Arm-PCR of CDR3 regions, the team built TCR beta libraries. Via MiXCR, TCRdb re-called the multiplex PCR reads, giving one row per CDR3 protein. The sample has approximately 480,000 distinct CDR3 sequences; 15% to 20% are singletons. Regarding time point: newly diagnosed GD, antithyroid drugs for less than 3 months. There was RNA extracted from PBMCs, and the TCR library was made from it. Separately, the same data were catalogued under a study of T cells in Graves' hyperthyroidism and ophthalmopathy.

Specimen: peripheral blood mononuclear cells (PBMCs), collected at new diagnosis, from a patient treated with antithyroid drugs. The receptors stem from a man between 35 and 55 years old with Graves disease.

The CDR3 region is CASSPETSGSSYNEQFF. The CDR3 coding sequence is TGTGCCAGCAGCCCCGAAACTAGCGGTAGCTCCTACAATGAGCAGTTCTTC. The chain couples TRBV7-3 to TRBJ2-1, with 8 bases that match TRBD2. CDR3 length: 17 amino acids. Per germline, CDR1 SGHTA and CDR2 FQGTGA. V lost 5 bases to trimming and J lost 0 bases; unmatched junction nucleotides: 9.

This clonotype was picked up many times. The rearrangement joins TRBV24-1 to TRBJ2-1; 8 bases map to TRBD2. V lost 3 bases and J lost 7; bases outside the gene matches: 13. CDR1 is KGHDR, CDR2 SFDVKD, per germline. The CDR3 is 17 residues long. The chain's CDR3 is CATSDTIAGPRQNEQFF. CDR3 DNA: TGTGCCACCAGTGATACCATAGCGGGACCCAGGCAGAATGAGCAGTTCTTC.

This clonotype was observed a few times. The chain is built from TRBV5-4 and TRBJ2-5, with D perhaps TRBD2 (7 bases). CDR1 is SGHNT and CDR2 is YYREEE in the germline V gene (reference sequence). Trimming took 4 bases from V and 5 from J, leaving 18 bases between them. The CDR3 has 15 residues. The CDR3 DNA is TGTGCCAGCAGCGTGGAAACGGGGGGCGCGGAGACCCAGTACTTC. This encodes CASSVETGGAETQYF.

This clonotype was observed at least ten times. CDR3 sequence (DNA): TGTGCCAGCAGTTCACTTAGCGCAAAATCCTACAATGAGCAGTTCTTC. It encodes CASSSLSAKSYNEQFF. The chain employs TRBV28 and TRBJ2-1; TRBD2 might be the D (5 bases). V was cut by 4 bases and J by 1 base, with 14 bases left in between. CDR1 MDHEN and CDR2 SYDVKM come from the germline V gene. The CDR3 spans 16 residues.

CDR3: CASSVDHSGSADTQYF. Here the CDR3 DNA reads TGTGCCAGCAGCGTAGATCATAGCGGGAGCGCAGATACGCAGTATTTT. V usage is TRBV9 and J usage is TRBJ2-3, with 9 positions matching TRBD2. Germline V gives CDR1 SGDLS, CDR2 YYNGEE. The CDR3 is 16 residues long. Unmatched junction bases numbered 6, after V lost 0 bases and J lost 4 bases.

This clonotype was picked up many times. This chain connects TRBV12-3 or TRBV12-4 to TRBJ1-1; the D is unclear. Between the trimmed V and J ends, which lost 7 bases and 5 bases, there was a span of 14 bases. The CDR3 loop spans 13 amino acids. The CDR3 nucleotides are TGTGCCAGCACCTTGGGTAGAGGGACTGAAGCTTTCTTT. Its translation: CASTLGRGTEAFF.

The gene calls are TRBV18 and TRBJ1-6, with 9 bases lining up with TRBD1. Germline CDR1 is KGHSH and CDR2 is LQKENI. The CDR3 is 15 residues long. With 4 bases clipped from V and 9 bases from J, the junction kept 7 bases outside the gene matches. The CDR3 sequence: CASSLIQGASSPLHF. CDR3 DNA: TGTGCCAGCTCACTTATACAGGGGGCTTCTTCACCCCTCCACTTT.

V is TRBV6-2 or TRBV6-3 and J is TRBJ2-5; D is ambiguous. The CDR3 loop spans 12 amino acids. Trimming stripped 6 bases from V and 1 base from J, with 6 bases between. The germline V gene has CDR1 MNHEY and CDR2 SVGEGT. The CDR3 DNA reads TGTGCCAGCAGGAGGACCCAAGAGACCCAGTACTTC. This translates into CASRRTQETQYF.

V usage is TRBV2 and J usage is TRBJ2-5; tentatively, D is TRBD1 (5 bases). Gene TRBJ2-1 matches the end of the DNA better, so the J call may be wrong. Per the germline V gene, CDR1 is SNHLY and CDR2 is FYNNEI. This CDR3 has 17 residues. CDR3 nucleotide sequence: TGTGCCAGCAGTGAAATGGGGTCGCTAGGGGTTTACAATGAGCAGTTCTTC. Protein product: CASSEMGSLGVYNEQFF.

This clonotype was detected a few times. The chain uses TRBV5-1 and TRBJ1-3; tentative D call: TRBD1 (5 bases). Germline V CDR1 and CDR2: SGHRS, YFSETQ. Trimming cost V 2 bases and J 2 bases, with 11 bases left between them. CDR3 length: 15 residues. CDR3 sequence reads: CASSLEGDAGNTIYF. DNA of the CDR3: TGCGCCAGCAGCTTAGAAGGGGACGCTGGAAACACCATATATTTT.

A few counts support this clonotype. One junction end disagrees with the germline gene, perhaps due to a read error. J is TRBJ1-3 and V is TRBV7-2; D gene uncertain. The CDR3 extends over 14 amino acids. Looked up from germline, CDR1 is SGHTA and CDR2 is FQGNSA. The CDR3 DNA reads as TGTGCCAGCAGCTTCGGTGCCTCTGGAACCACCATATATTTT. Residues: CASSFGASGTTIYF.

This clonotype came up many times. The V and J genes are TRBV9 and TRBJ1-2, with TRBD1 matching 8 bases. CDR1 SGDLS and CDR2 YYNGEE come from the germline V gene. The V and J ends lost 7 bases and 3 bases, in that order; junction bases with no gene match: 5. This CDR3 spans 13 amino acids. CDR3 region: CASSVGQDYGYTF. The CDR3 DNA reads as TGTGCCAGCTCAGTGGGACAGGACTATGGCTACACCTTC.

This clonotype was seen repeatedly, ten times or more. The V call is TRBV12-3 or TRBV12-4, the J call TRBJ2-1; D not resolved. The CDR3 sequence is 14 residues long. Deletions cut 1 base from V and 5 bases from J, with 9 bases between. The CDR3 sequence is CASSLVGQHNEQFF. CDR3 in DNA: TGTGCCAGCAGTTTAGTCGGTCAGCACAATGAGCAGTTCTTC.

In its sample, this clonotype was seen a few times. V usage is TRBV19 and J usage is TRBJ2-2; D not certain. The CDR3 length is 16 residues. CDR1 and CDR2 (germline): LNHDA, SQIVND (reference sequence). V shed 1 base and J shed 1 base, with 10 bases lying between them. CDR3 in amino acids: CASSIAAVMNTGELFF. CDR3 nucleotide sequence: TGTGCCAGTAGTATAGCGGCGGTTATGAACACCGGGGAGCTGTTTTTT.

This clonotype was counted at least ten times. V is TRBV7-2 and J is TRBJ2-3; 7 nucleotides agree with TRBD2. The germline V gene has CDR1 SGHTA and CDR2 FQGNSA. With 2 bases clipped from V and 1 base from J, the junction kept 6 bases outside the gene matches. This CDR3 region has 16 residues. CDR3 loop: CASSLLAGVGTDTQYF. In nucleotides, the CDR3 is TGTGCCAGCAGCTTACTGGCGGGAGTCGGCACAGATACGCAGTATTTT.

The rearrangement joins TRBV7-9 to TRBJ2-3, with 7 bases lining up with TRBD2. Germline-derived CDR1 and CDR2 are SEHNR and FQNEAQ (reference sequence). The CDR3 extends over 15 amino acids. The ends lost 0 bases at V and 2 bases at J; junction bases unmatched: 2. The CDR3 here is CASSLAGTTTDTQYF. The CDR3 DNA reads TGTGCCAGCAGCTTAGCTGGGACTACCACAGATACGCAGTATTTT. Filled out from reference TRBV7-9 and TRBJ2-3, the complete variable domain reads DTGVSQNPRHKITKRGQNVTFRCDPISEHNRLYWYRQTLGQGPEFLTYFQNEAQLEKSRLLSDRFSAERPKGSFSTLEIQRTEQGDSAMYLCASSLAGTTTDTQYFGPGTRLTVL.

In its sample, this clonotype was seen a few times. This rearrangement joins TRBV7-9 to TRBJ2-3; D is unresolved. Germline V lookup: CDR1 SEHNR, CDR2 FQNEAQ (reference sequence). V was shortened by 4 bases and J by 2 bases, with 13 bases between the two germline ends. The CDR3 loop spans 15 amino acids. The CDR3 here is CASSSLGGTTDTQYF. CDR3 DNA: TGTGCCAGCAGCTCCCTCGGTGGCACCACAGATACGCAGTATTTT.

The sample holds many counts of this clonotype. The V gene is TRBV20-1, the J gene TRBJ1-4, with TRBD1 matching over 11 bases. CDR3 length: 14 residues. Germline CDR1 reads DFQATT; CDR2 reads SNEGSKA (reference sequence). The V and J ends lost 3 bases and 8 bases, in that order; junction bases with no gene match: 5. CDR3 nucleotide sequence: TGCAGTGCTAGGAAACGGACAGGGGGCGAAAAACTGTTTTTT. As protein: CSARKRTGGEKLFF.

The gene calls are TRBV3-1 and TRBJ2-5, with 9 bases aligning to TRBD1. Germline CDR1 reads LGHDT; CDR2 reads YNNKEL (reference sequence). The CDR3 is 16 amino acids. V lost 2 bases and J lost 5; bases outside the gene matches: 9. CDR3 nucleotide sequence: TGTGCCAGCAGCCAACCTACACAGGGGGCGAAGGAGACCCAGTACTTC. It specifies CASSQPTQGAKETQYF.

This clonotype was seen at least ten times. The V and J genes are TRBV3-1 and TRBJ2-7; tentative D call: TRBD2 (5 bases). Trimming shortened V by 0 bases and J by 7 bases, and 16 bases separated the two germline ends. The germline V gene encodes CDR1 LGHDT and CDR2 YNNKEL (reference sequence). The CDR3 totals 15 residues. CDR3 DNA sequence: TGTGCCAGCAGCCAAGATCACGTCGGGGTGAGAGAGCAGTACTTC. Translation: CASSQDHVGVREQYF.

For this clonotype: The junction shows a germline mismatch at one end, possibly a read error. The J gene is TRBJ2-5, the V gene TRBV10-3; 10 bases fit TRBD2. Germline lookup yields CDR1 ENHRY and CDR2 SYGVKD. CDR3 length: 16 residues. Here the CDR3 reads CASSYHWTSGQETQYF. The DNA of the CDR3 is TGTGCCAGCAGTTACCACTGGACTAGCGGCCAAGAGACCCAGTACTTC.

The V call is TRBV20-1, the J call TRBJ2-1; perhaps TRBD2 as D (5 bases). Germline V gene lookup returns CDR1 DFQATT and CDR2 SNEGSKA (reference sequence). The CDR3 totals 14 residues. V lost 3 bases and J 3 bases, leaving 12 bases between the germline ends. Here the CDR3 DNA reads TGCAGTGCTAGTATTCGCGGGTTCTACAATGAGCAGTTCTTC. This codes for CSASIRGFYNEQFF.

In the case of this clonotype: A much larger clonotype is one base distant, so this may be a read error. The J gene is TRBJ1-5, the V gene TRBV9, with unresolved D. Deletions cut 2 bases from V and 3 bases from J, with 3 bases between. CDR3 length equals 12 residues. Germline V CDR1 and CDR2: SGDLS, YYNGEE. The CDR3 loop reads CASSVLNQPQHF. DNA for the CDR3: TGTGCCAGCAGCGTCCTCAATCAGCCCCAGCATTTT.

This clonotype came up many times. The CDR3 region has the DNA TGTGCCAGCCCCCCCCCAGGGGGCGCCGGCACTGAAGCTTTCTTT. This sequence encodes CASPPPGGAGTEAFF. The genes are TRBV28 and TRBJ1-1; 8 nucleotides line up with TRBD1. The ends lost 8 bases at V and 4 bases at J; junction bases unmatched: 12. This CDR3 comprises 15 residues. From germline, CDR1 is MDHEN and CDR2 SYDVKM.

The sample holds a few counts of this clonotype. This sequence joins TRBV19 and TRBJ2-2; D call uncertain. Germline lookup yields CDR1 LNHDA and CDR2 SQIVND (reference sequence). The CDR3 is 14 residues long. V gave up 7 bases and J gave up 4 bases, with 13 bases separating them. The CDR3 coding sequence is TGTGCCAGTACCATTGCCTTAGGCACCGGGGAGCTGTTTTTT. Translated: CASTIALGTGELFF.

Of note for this clonotype: A much larger clone differs from this one at a single base, so this may be a read error. The chain recombines TRBV20-1 with TRBJ2-3, with D possibly TRBD2 on 6 matching bases. Trimming left V 4 bases short and J 1 base short, with 12 bases between. Germline V lookup: CDR1 DFQATT, CDR2 SNEGSKA (reference sequence). CDR3 length: 14 amino acids. The CDR3 nucleotides are TGCAGTGCTAAAGCGGGTAGGGGCACAGATACGCAGTATTTT. Translated, it gives CSAKAGRGTDTQYF.

This clonotype has ten or more counts. The junction and the germline gene differ at one end; a read error may be behind it. The chain has TRBV18 and TRBJ2-2; TRBD1 is a possible D gene (5 bases). The CDR3 is 13 residues long. The germline V gene has CDR1 KGHSH and CDR2 LQKENI. The CDR3 bases are TGTGCCAGCTTGACAGCGAATACCGGGGAGCTGTTTTTT. Protein product: CASLTANTGELFF.